This T cell receptor (beta chain) originates from a study of CD8 T cells in Susac syndrome. Reverse transcription of 0.5 to 1 ug RNA was performed with random hexamers. TCRdb re-called the immunoSEQ multiplex PCR reads through MiXCR, storing one row per CDR3 protein. The sample lists a few hundred thousand distinct CDR3 sequences, around 96% seen once, with 0.075% to 0.095% in the top ten. Unmatched junction bases numbered 12, after V lost 5 bases and J lost 7 bases. The CDR3 has 14 amino acids. CDR1 and CDR2 (germline): DFQATT, SNEGSKA (reference sequence). The sequencing sample was made of CD4+ T cells from PBMCs. The receptor was derived from a human donor with multiple sclerosis. The gene calls are TRBV20-1 and TRBJ2-7; 9 positions match TRBD2. CDR3 in DNA: TGCAGTGCTTACCCCGGGACTAGCTGGGTTGAGCAGTACTTC. It is translated as CSAYPGTSWVEQYF.